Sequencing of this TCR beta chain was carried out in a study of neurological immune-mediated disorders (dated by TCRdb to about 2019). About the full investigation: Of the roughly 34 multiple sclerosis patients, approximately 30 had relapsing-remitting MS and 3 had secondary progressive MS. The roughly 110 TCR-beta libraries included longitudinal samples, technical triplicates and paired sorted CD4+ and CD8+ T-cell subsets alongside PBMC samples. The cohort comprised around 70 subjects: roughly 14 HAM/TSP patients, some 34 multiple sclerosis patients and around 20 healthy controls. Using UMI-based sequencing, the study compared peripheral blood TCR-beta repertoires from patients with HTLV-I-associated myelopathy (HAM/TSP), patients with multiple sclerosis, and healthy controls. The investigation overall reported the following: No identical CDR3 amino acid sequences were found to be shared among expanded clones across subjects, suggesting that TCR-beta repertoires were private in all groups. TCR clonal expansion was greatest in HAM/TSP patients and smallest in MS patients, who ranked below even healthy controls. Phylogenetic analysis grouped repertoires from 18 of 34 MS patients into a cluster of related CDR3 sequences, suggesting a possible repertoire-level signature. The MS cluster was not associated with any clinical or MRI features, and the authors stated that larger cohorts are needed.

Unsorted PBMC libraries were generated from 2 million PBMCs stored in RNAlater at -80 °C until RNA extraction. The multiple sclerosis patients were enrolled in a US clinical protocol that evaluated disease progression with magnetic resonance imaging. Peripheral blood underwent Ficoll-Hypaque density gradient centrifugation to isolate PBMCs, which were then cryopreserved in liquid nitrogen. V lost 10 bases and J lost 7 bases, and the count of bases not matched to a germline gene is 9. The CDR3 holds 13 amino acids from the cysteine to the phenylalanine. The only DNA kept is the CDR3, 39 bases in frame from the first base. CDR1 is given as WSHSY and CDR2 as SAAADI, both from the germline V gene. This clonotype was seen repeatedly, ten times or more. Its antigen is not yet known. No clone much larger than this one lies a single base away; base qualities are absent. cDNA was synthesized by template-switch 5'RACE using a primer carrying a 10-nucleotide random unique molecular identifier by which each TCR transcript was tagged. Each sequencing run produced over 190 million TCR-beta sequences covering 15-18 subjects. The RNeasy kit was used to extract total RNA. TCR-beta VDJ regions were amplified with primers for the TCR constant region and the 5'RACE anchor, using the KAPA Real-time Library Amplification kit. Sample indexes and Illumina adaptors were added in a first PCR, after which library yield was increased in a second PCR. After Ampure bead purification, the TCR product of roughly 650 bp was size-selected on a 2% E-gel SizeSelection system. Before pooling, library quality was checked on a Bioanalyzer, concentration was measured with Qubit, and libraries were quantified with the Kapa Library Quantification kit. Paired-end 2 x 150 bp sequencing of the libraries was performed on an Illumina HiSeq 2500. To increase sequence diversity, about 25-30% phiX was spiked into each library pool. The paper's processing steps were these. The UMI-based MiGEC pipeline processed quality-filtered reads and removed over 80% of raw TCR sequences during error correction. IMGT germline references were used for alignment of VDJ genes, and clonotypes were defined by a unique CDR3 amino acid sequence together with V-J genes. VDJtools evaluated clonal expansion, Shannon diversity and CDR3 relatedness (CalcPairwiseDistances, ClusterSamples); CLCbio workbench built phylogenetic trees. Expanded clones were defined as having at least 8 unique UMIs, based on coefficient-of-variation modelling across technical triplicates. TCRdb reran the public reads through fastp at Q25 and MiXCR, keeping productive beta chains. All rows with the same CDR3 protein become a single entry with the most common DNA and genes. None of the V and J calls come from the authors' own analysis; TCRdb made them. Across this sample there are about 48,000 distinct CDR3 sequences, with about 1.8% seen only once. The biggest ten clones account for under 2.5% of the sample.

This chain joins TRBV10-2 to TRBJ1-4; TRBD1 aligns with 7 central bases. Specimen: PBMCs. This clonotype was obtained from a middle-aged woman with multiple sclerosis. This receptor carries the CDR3 CATSDRDGEKLFF. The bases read TGCGCCACATCAGACAGGGACGGTGAAAAACTGTTTTTT.